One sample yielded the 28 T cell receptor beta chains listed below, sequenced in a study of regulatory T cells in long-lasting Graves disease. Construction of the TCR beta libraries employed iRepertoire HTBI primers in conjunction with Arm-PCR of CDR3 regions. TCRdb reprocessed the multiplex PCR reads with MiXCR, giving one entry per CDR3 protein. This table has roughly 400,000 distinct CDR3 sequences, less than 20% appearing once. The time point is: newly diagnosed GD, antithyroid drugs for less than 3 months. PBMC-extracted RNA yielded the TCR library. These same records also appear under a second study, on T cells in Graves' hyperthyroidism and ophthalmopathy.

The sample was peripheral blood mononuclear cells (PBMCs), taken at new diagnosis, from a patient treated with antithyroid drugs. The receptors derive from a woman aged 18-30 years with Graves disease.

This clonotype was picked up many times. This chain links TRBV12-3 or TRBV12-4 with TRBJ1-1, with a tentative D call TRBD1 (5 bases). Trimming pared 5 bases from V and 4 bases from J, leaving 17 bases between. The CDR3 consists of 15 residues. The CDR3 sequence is CASSPRGLVVTEAFF. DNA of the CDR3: TGTGCCAGCAGTCCAAGGGGACTGGTGGTCACTGAAGCTTTCTTT.

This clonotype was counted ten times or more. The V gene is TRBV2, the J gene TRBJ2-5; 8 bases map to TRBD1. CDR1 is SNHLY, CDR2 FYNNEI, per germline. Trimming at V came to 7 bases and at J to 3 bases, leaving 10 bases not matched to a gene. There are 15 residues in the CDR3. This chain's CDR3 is CASTPGQERKETQYF. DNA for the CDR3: TGTGCCAGCACTCCGGGACAGGAGAGAAAAGAGACCCAGTACTTC.

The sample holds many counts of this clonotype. Here the CDR3 DNA reads TGCAGTGCTAGGCACCATTCGCCTAGCTACGAGCAGTACTTC. Translating it yields CSARHHSPSYEQYF. This chain links TRBV20-1 with TRBJ2-7; D gene ambiguous. CDR3 length: 14 residues. Deletions cut 3 bases from V and 3 bases from J, with 15 bases between. Germline CDR1 and CDR2: DFQATT and SNEGSKA (reference sequence).

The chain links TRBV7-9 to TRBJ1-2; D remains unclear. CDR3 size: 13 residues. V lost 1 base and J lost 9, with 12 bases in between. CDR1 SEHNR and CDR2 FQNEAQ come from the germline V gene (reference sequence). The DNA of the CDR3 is TGTGCCAGCAGCTTAGGGGTCGATCCGCGCTACACCTTC. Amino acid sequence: CASSLGVDPRYTF.

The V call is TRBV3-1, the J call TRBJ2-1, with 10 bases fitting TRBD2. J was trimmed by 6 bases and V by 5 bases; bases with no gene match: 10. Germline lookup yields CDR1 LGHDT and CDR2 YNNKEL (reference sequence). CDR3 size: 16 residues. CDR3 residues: CASSNTIAGGCNEQFF. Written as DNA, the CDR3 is TGTGCCAGCAGCAATACAATAGCGGGAGGCTGCAATGAGCAGTTCTTC.

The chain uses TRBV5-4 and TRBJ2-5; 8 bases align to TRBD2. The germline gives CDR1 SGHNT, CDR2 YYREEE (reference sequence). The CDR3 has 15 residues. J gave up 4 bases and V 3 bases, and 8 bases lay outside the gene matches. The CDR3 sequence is CASSSQTSEVETQYF. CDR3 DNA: TGTGCCAGCAGCTCGCAGACTAGCGAGGTAGAGACCCAGTACTTC.

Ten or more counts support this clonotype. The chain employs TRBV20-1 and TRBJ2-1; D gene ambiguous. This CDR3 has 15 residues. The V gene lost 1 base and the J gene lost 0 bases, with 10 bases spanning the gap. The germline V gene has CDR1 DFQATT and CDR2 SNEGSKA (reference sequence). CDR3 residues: CSARVDGFSYNEQFF. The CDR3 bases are TGCAGTGCTAGAGTAGACGGGTTCTCCTACAATGAGCAGTTCTTC.

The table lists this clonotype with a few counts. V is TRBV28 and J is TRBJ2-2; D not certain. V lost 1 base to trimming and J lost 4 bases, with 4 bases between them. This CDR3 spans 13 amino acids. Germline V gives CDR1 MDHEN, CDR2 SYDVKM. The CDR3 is CASSLSSTGELFF. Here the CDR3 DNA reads TGTGCCAGCAGTTTATCCTCCACCGGGGAGCTGTTTTTT.

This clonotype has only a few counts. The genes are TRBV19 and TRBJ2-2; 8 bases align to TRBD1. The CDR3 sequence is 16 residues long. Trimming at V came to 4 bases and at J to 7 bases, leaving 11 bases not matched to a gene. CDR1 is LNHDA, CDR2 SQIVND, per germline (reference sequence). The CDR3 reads CASSTKAGQGIGELFF. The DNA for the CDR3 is TGTGCCAGTAGTACGAAAGCAGGACAGGGAATCGGGGAGCTGTTTTTT.

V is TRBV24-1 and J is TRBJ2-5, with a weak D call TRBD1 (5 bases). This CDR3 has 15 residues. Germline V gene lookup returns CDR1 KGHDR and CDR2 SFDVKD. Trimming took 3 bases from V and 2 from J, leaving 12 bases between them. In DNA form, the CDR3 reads TGTGCCACCAGTGATCCGGCAGGGATACAAGAGACCCAGTACTTC. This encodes CATSDPAGIQETQYF.

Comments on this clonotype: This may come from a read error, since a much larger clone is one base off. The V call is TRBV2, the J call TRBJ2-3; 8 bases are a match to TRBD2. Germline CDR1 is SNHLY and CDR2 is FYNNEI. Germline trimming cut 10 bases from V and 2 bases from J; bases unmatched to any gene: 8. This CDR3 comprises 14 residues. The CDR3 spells CANRLAGPTDTQYF. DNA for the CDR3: TGTGCCAACAGATTAGCGGGACCCACAGATACGCAGTATTTT.

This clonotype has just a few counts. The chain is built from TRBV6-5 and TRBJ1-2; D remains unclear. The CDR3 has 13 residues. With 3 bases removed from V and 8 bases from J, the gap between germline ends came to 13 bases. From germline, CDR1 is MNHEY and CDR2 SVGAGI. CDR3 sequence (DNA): TGTGCCAGCAGTTATGGCGGCGTCCCCGGCTACACCTTC. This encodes CASSYGGVPGYTF.

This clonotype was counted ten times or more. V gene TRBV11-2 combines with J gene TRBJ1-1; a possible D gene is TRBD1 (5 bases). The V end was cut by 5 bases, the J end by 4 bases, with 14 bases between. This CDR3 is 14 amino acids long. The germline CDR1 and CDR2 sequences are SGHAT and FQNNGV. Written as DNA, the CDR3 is TGTGCCAGCAGCCCCCAGGCCGGGGGCACTGAAGCTTTCTTT. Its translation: CASSPQAGGTEAFF.

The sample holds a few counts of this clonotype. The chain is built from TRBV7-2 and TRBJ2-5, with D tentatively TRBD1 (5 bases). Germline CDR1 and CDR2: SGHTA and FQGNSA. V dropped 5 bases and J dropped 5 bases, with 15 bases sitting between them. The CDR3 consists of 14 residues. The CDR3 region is CASSRSGLRETQYF. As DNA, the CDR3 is TGTGCCAGCAGCAGATCAGGGTTGCGGGAGACCCAGTACTTC.

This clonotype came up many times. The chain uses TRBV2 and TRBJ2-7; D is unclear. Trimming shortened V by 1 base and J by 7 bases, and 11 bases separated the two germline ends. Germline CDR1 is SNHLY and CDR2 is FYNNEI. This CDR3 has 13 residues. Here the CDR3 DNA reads TGTGCCAGCAGTGAAGGCCTGGTGTTTGAGCAGTACTTC. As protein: CASSEGLVFEQYF. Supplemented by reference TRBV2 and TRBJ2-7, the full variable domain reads EPEVTQTPSHQVTQMGQEVILRCVPISNHLYFYWYRQILGQKVEFLVSFYNNEISEKSEIFDDQFSVERPDGSNFTLKIRSTKLEDSAMYFCASSEGLVFEQYFGPGTRLTVT.

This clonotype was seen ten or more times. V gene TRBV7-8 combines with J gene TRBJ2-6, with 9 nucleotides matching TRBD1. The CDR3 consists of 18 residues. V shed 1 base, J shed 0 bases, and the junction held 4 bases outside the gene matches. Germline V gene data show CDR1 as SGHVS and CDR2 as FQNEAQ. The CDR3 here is CASSLERTGASGANVLTF. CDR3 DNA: TGTGCCAGCAGCTTAGAACGGACAGGGGCCTCTGGGGCCAACGTCCTGACTTTC. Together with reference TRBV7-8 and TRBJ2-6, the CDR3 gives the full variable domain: GAGVSQSPRYKVAKRGQDVALRCDPISGHVSLFWYQQALGQGPEFLTYFQNEAQLDKSGLPSDRFFAERPEGSVSTLKIQRTQQEDSAVYLCASSLERTGASGANVLTFGAGSRLTVL.

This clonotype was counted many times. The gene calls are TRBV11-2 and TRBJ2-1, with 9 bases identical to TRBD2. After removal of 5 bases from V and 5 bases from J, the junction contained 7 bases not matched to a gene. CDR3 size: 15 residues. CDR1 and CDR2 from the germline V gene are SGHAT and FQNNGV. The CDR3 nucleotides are TGTGCCAGCAGCCAGACTAGCGGAAACAACAATGAGCAGTTCTTC. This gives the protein CASSQTSGNNNEQFF.

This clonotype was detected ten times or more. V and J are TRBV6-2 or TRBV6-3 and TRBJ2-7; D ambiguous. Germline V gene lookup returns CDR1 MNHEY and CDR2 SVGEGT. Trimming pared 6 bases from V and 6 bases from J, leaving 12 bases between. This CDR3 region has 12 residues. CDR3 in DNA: TGTGCCAGCAGACCCTCTAGAGGCGAGCAGTACTTC. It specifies CASRPSRGEQYF.

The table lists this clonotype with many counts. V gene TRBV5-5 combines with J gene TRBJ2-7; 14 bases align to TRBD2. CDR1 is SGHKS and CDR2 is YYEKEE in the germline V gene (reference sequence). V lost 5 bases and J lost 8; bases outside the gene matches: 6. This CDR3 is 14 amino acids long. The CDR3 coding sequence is TGTGCCAGCAGGCCCGGGACTAGCGGGAGTAAGCAGTACTTC. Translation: CASRPGTSGSKQYF.

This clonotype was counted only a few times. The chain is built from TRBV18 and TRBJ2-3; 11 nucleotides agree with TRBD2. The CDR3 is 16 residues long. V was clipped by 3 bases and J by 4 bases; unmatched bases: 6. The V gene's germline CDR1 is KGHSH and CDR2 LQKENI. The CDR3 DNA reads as TGTGCCAGCTCACCCCTAGCGGGAGGCTGGGCAGATACGCAGTATTTT. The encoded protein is CASSPLAGGWADTQYF.

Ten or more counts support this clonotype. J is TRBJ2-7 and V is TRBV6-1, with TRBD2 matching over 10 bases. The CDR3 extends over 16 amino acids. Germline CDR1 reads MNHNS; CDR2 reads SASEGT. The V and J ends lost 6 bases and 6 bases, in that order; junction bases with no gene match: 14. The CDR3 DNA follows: TGTGCCAGCAGCTCCCTTAAGGGAGCGGGAGGGTCCGAGCAGTACTTC. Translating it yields CASSSLKGAGGSEQYF.

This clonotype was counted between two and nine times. The CDR3 DNA follows: TGCGCCAGCAGCTTGGAGGGGACAGGAAGTGAAGCTTTCTTT. Amino acid sequence: CASSLEGTGSEAFF. The genes are TRBV5-1 and TRBJ1-1; TRBD1 matches 8 bases. In germline, CDR1 is SGHRS, CDR2 YFSETQ. CDR3 length equals 14 residues. The V segment lost 0 bases and the J segment 7 bases; nucleotides outside the gene matches: 5.

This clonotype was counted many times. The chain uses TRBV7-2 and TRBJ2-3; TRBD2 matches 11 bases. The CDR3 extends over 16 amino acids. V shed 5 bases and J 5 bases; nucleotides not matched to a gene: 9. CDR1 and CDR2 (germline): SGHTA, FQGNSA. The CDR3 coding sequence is TGTGCCAGCAGCCGTACACTAGCGGGAGAGCGAGATACGCAGTATTTT. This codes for CASSRTLAGERDTQYF.

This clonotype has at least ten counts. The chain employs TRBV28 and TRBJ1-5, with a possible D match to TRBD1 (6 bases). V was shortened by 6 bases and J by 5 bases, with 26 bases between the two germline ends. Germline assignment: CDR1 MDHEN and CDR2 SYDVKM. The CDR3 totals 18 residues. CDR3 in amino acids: CASRPAGQLLFNDQPQHF. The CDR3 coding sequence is TGTGCCAGCAGACCCGCGGGACAACTACTTTTTAACGATCAGCCCCAGCATTTT.

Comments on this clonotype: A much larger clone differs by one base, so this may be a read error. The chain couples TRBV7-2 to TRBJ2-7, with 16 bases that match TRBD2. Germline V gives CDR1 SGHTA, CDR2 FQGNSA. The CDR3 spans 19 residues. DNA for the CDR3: TGTGCCAGCAGCTTACCGACGGGACTAGCGGGAGGGAGGAACTACGAGCAGCACTTC. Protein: CASSLPTGLAGGRNYEQHF.

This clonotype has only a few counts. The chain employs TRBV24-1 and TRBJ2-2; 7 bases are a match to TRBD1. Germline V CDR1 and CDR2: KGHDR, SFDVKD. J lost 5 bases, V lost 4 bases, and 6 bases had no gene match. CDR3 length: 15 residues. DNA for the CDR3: TGTGCCACCAGTGACGTGACAGGGAGTACCGGGGAGCTGTTTTTT. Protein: CATSDVTGSTGELFF.

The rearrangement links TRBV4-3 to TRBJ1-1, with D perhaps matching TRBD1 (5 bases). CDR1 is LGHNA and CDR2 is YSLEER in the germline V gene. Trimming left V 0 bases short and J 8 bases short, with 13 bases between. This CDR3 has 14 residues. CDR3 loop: CASSQELYRREAFF. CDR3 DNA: TGCGCCAGCAGCCAAGAATTGTACAGGAGAGAAGCTTTCTTT.

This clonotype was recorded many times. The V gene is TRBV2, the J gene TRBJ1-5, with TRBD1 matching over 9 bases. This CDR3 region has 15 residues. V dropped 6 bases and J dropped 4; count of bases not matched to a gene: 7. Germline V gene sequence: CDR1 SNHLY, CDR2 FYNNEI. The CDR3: CASRGETGGNQPQHF. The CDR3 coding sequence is TGTGCCAGCAGAGGGGAGACAGGGGGGAATCAGCCCCAGCATTTT.